The subject of this entry is one TCR beta chain. Its antigen is undetermined. This entry comes from a study of blood T cells in healthy people across ages. The study's findings and limits: Both naive CD4+ cell counts and diversity were greater in long-lived donors than in aged donors. Possibly, changes in expanded clonotypes were confounded because donor CMV status was unknown.

The CDR3 is 12 residues long. From germline, CDR1 is SQVTM and CDR2 ANQGSEA. V lost 4 bases, J lost 1 base, and 7 bases lay in between. Together with a sample-barcoded 5' primer, a J-beta primer mix was included in a second PCR lasting about 6 to 11 cycles. Paired-end reads containing CDR3 totaled no fewer than 2.5 million for each sample. TCRdb ran MiXCR on the 5' RACE reads and lists one entry per CDR3 protein. The repertoire holds hundreds of thousands of distinct CDR3 sequences, with around 26% as singletons. The clonotype was recovered from a woman older than 75 in good health. Sequencing input: blood. The gene calls are TRBV29-1 and TRBJ1-1; D is unresolved. CDR3 region: CSVAVRNTEAFF. The CDR3 DNA sequence: TGCAGCGTTGCTGTCAGGAACACTGAAGCTTTCTTT. Supplemented by reference TRBV29-1 and TRBJ1-1, the full variable domain reads SAVISQKPSRDICQRGTSLTIQCQVDSQVTMMFWYRQQPGQSLTLIATANQGSEATYESGFVIDKFPISRPNLTFSTLTVSNMSPEDSSIYLCSVAVRNTEAFFGQGTRLTVV.